This is a list of T cell receptor beta chains from one sample in a study of T cells in Graves' hyperthyroidism and ophthalmopathy. TCRdb used MiXCR to reprocess the multiplex PCR reads, holding one entry per CDR3 protein. The sample holds hundreds of thousands of distinct CDR3 sequences, around 16% seen once. Sequencing was carried out using blood. These receptors were collected from a woman aged 18-30 years with Graves' hyperthyroidism. The CDR3 runs from the conserved cysteine through the conserved F or W. D genes are given only for firm matches. Only some rows state a clone size, as once, few, many or a class for expanded clones.

cdr3_length: 12
d_call: .
v_call: TRBV5-6
clone_size: few
j_call: TRBJ2-4
cdr3_aa: CASSSGTNIQYF
cdr3_nt: TGTGCCAGCAGCTCCGGGACGAACATTCAGTACTTC

cdr3_length: 10
d_call: .
v_call: TRBV10-3
clone_size: few
j_call: TRBJ2-2
cdr3_aa: CVIGAGELFF
cdr3_nt: TGTGTCATCGGAGCCGGGGAGCTGTTTTTT

cdr3_length: 16
d_call: .
v_call: TRBV28
clone_size: many
j_call: TRBJ2-5
cdr3_aa: CASRLAAPEYQETQYF
cdr3_nt: TGTGCCAGCAGGTTAGCGGCGCCCGAGTACCAAGAGACCCAGTACTTC

cdr3_length: 15
d_call: TRBD1
v_call: TRBV5-1
clone_size: few
j_call: TRBJ2-3
cdr3_aa: CASSLRDRGPDTQYF
cdr3_nt: TGCGCCAGCAGCCTCCGGGACAGGGGCCCAGATACGCAGTATTTT

cdr3_length: 14
d_call: TRBD2
v_call: TRBV5-4
clone_size: .
j_call: TRBJ2-1
cdr3_aa: CASSKGLQDNEQFF
cdr3_nt: TGTGCCAGCAGCAAGGGACTACAAGACAATGAGCAGTTCTTC

cdr3_length: 13
d_call: .
v_call: TRBV11-3
clone_size: many
j_call: TRBJ2-5
cdr3_aa: CASSELSKETQYF
cdr3_nt: TGTGCCAGCAGCGAACTGAGTAAAGAGACCCAGTACTTC

cdr3_length: 15
d_call: .
v_call: TRBV12-3/TRBV12-4
clone_size: many
j_call: TRBJ2-1
cdr3_aa: CASSFSILLYNEQFF
cdr3_nt: TGTGCCAGCAGTTTCTCTATCCTCTTATACAATGAGCAGTTCTTC

cdr3_length: 14
d_call: .
v_call: TRBV2
clone_size: many
j_call: TRBJ2-3
cdr3_aa: CASRSGVGTDTQYF
cdr3_nt: TGTGCCAGCAGGTCAGGCGTAGGCACAGATACGCAGTATTTT

cdr3_length: 16
d_call: .
v_call: TRBV4-1
clone_size: .
j_call: TRBJ1-1
cdr3_aa: CASSQPMGRLNTEAFF
cdr3_nt: TGCGCCAGCAGCCAACCTATGGGACGTTTGAACACTGAAGCTTTCTTT

cdr3_length: 14
d_call: .
v_call: TRBV20-1
clone_size: many
j_call: TRBJ2-7
cdr3_aa: CSARAPSGFHEQYF
cdr3_nt: TGCAGTGCTCGGGCGCCTTCTGGATTCCACGAGCAGTACTTC

cdr3_length: 13
d_call: .
v_call: TRBV12-3/TRBV12-4
clone_size: many
j_call: TRBJ2-1
cdr3_aa: CASSLAALGEQFF
cdr3_nt: TGTGCCAGCAGTTTAGCGGCTTTAGGGGAGCAGTTCTTC

cdr3_length: 16
d_call: TRBD2
v_call: TRBV2
clone_size: many
j_call: TRBJ2-1
cdr3_aa: CASSESLAGGSNEQFF
cdr3_nt: TGTGCCAGCAGTGAATCACTAGCGGGGGGAAGTAATGAGCAGTTCTTC

cdr3_length: 16
d_call: .
v_call: TRBV10-3
clone_size: many
j_call: TRBJ2-3
cdr3_aa: CAISESDSSYTDTQYF
cdr3_nt: TGTGCCATCAGTGAGTCGGACAGTTCTTACACAGATACGCAGTATTTT

cdr3_length: 12
d_call: .
v_call: TRBV18
clone_size: many
j_call: TRBJ2-5
cdr3_aa: CATGQSQETQYF
cdr3_nt: TGTGCCACCGGACAGAGCCAAGAGACCCAGTACTTC

cdr3_length: 16
d_call: .
v_call: TRBV7-2
clone_size: many
j_call: TRBJ2-5
cdr3_aa: CASSQGGGGRQETQYF
cdr3_nt: TGTGCCAGCAGCCAGGGGGGCGGCGGGAGGCAAGAGACCCAGTACTTC

cdr3_length: 13
d_call: .
v_call: TRBV12-3/TRBV12-4
clone_size: .
j_call: TRBJ1-1
cdr3_aa: CASSLQLNTEAFF
cdr3_nt: TGTGCCAGCAGTTTACAACTGAACACTGAAGCTTTCTTT

cdr3_length: 14
d_call: .
v_call: TRBV20-1
clone_size: many
j_call: TRBJ1-2
cdr3_aa: CSAKGGEVAYGYTF
cdr3_nt: TGCAGTGCTAAAGGGGGTGAGGTTGCCTATGGCTACACCTTC

cdr3_length: 15
d_call: .
v_call: TRBV12-3/TRBV12-4
clone_size: many
j_call: TRBJ2-2
cdr3_aa: CASSSYPLNTGELFF
cdr3_nt: TGTGCCAGCAGTTCCTACCCCTTGAACACCGGGGAGCTGTTTTTT